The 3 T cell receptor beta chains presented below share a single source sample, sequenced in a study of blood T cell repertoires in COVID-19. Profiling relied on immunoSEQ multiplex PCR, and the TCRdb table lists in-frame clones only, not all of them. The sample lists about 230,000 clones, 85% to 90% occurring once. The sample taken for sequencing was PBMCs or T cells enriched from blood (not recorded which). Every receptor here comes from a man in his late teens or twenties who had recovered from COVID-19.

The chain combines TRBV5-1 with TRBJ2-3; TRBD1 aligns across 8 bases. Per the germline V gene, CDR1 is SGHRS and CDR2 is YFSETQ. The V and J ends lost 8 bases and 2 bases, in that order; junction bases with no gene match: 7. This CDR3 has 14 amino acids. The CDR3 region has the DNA TGCGCCAGTACTCGACAGGGGCACACAGATACGCAGTATTTT. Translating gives CASTRQGHTDTQYF.

The CDR3: CASSSGNQPQHF. For the CDR3, the DNA is TGTGCCAGCAGCTCAGGCAATCAGCCCCAGCATTTT. The chain joins TRBV7-9 to TRBJ1-5; D remains ambiguous. The germline V and J ends were trimmed by 4 bases and 2 bases, with 3 bases remaining between them. The CDR3 is 12 residues long. Germline V gene sequence: CDR1 SEHNR, CDR2 FQNEAQ (reference sequence).

The CDR3 reads CASSMTGGEQFF. The CDR3, as DNA: TGTGCCAGCAGTATGACAGGGGGCGAGCAGTTCTTC. This sequence joins TRBV5-6 and TRBJ2-1, with 10 bases fitting TRBD1. V was pared by 5 bases and J by 10 bases, with 3 bases of the junction left unmatched. CDR3 length: 12 residues. Germline loops: CDR1 SGHDT, CDR2 YYEEEE.